These T cell receptor beta chains were read from a single sample in a study of blood T cells in healthy people across ages. TCRdb independently ran MiXCR on the 5' RACE reads; one entry per CDR3 protein. Of 1.5 million or so distinct CDR3 sequences listed, about 40% are singletons. The sequencing sample was made of blood. Receptors were obtained from a woman aged 18-29 years in good health. The CDR3 runs from the conserved cysteine through the conserved F or W. D genes are given only for firm matches. Size values are once, few and many counts, or a class for expanded clones, and some rows have none.

V gene,J gene,clone size,D gene,CDR3 protein,CDR3 DNA
TRBV5-1,TRBJ1-1,once,-,CASWGQGVGGNTEAFF,TGCGCCAGCTGGGGCCAGGGAGTAGGAGGGAACACTGAAGCTTTCTTT
TRBV18,TRBJ2-1,few,-,CASSPYFGGEDGEQFF,TGTGCCAGCTCACCCTATTTTGGGGGTGAAGACGGTGAGCAGTTCTTC
TRBV7-2,TRBJ2-7,-,TRBD2,CASSLAGGLSSYEQYF,TGTGCCAGCAGTTTGGCGGGGGGCCTAAGCTCCTACGAGCAGTACTTC
TRBV10-3,TRBJ2-1,few,TRBD2,CAISGTSASYNEQFF,TGTGCCATCAGTGGGACTAGCGCGTCCTACAATGAGCAGTTCTTC
TRBV6-5,TRBJ2-3,-,-,CASSLKTGADTQYF,TGTGCCAGCAGTCTTAAAACCGGGGCGGATACGCAGTATTTT
TRBV24-1,TRBJ2-1,few,-,CATSVQGSSYNEQFF,TGTGCCACCAGTGTACAGGGTAGCTCCTACAATGAGCAGTTCTTC
TRBV2,TRBJ2-2,-,TRBD1,CASSETGVGNAGELFF,TGTGCCAGCAGTGAAACAGGGGTCGGAAACGCCGGGGAGCTGTTTTTT
TRBV19,TRBJ2-5,few,TRBD2,CASQATSGKRTQYF,TGTGCCAGTCAGGCGACTAGCGGGAAGAGGACCCAGTACTTC
TRBV21-1,TRBJ2-5,-,-,CASRHHRGRQETQYF,TGTGCCAGCAGACACCACCGCGGCAGGCAAGAGACCCAGTACTTC
TRBV5-1,TRBJ2-3,-,TRBD2,CASSRGLAATDTQYF,TGCGCCAGCAGCCGGGGCCTAGCGGCGACAGATACGCAGTATTTT
TRBV9,TRBJ1-5,-,-,CASSVSDNGQPQHF,TGTGCCAGCAGCGTCTCGGATAACGGGCAGCCCCAGCATTTT
TRBV15,TRBJ1-2,few,-,CATSRAGNYGYTF,TGTGCCACCAGCAGAGCGGGGAACTATGGCTACACCTTC
TRBV6-5,TRBJ1-5,-,-,CVSSYSGVKGGYSNQPQHF,TGTGTCAGCAGTTACTCAGGTGTAAAAGGGGGATATAGCAATCAGCCCCAGCATTTT
TRBV6-6,TRBJ2-1,-,TRBD2,CASSLNGRARDEQFF,TGTGCCAGCAGTTTGAACGGGAGGGCCAGAGATGAGCAGTTCTTC
TRBV20-1,TRBJ2-7,-,-,CSARDQGRVSSYEQYF,TGCAGTGCTAGAGATCAGGGTAGGGTAAGCTCCTACGAGCAGTACTTC
TRBV9,TRBJ1-2,-,TRBD1,CASTTPGTGADYGYTF,TGTGCCAGCACCACTCCCGGGACAGGAGCCGACTATGGCTACACCTTC
TRBV28,TRBJ2-7,few,-,CASRDAGSSYEQYF,TGTGCCAGCAGAGACGCCGGGTCCTCCTACGAGCAGTACTTC
TRBV15,TRBJ2-1,-,TRBD1,CATSQGQDNEQFF,TGTGCCACCAGCCAGGGACAGGACAATGAGCAGTTCTTC
TRBV9,TRBJ2-3,-,-,CASSVDGGGVEYF,TGTGCCAGCAGCGTAGATGGCGGAGGGGTGGAGTATTTT
TRBV3-1,TRBJ2-5,few,TRBD2,CASRRHSSGETQYF,TGTGCCAGCAGACGACATTCTAGCGGAGAGACCCAGTACTTC
TRBV5-1,TRBJ2-5,-,-,CASSPLTDQETQYF,TGCGCCAGCAGCCCCTTGACCGACCAAGAGACCCAGTACTTC
TRBV20-1,TRBJ2-7,-,-,CSARDRSPGEQYF,TGCAGTGCTAGAGATCGCTCCCCGGGTGAGCAGTACTTC
TRBV6-5,TRBJ2-1,few,TRBD2,CASSYSPGTSGGASYNEQFF,TGTGCCAGCAGTTACTCGCCTGGGACTAGCGGGGGGGCCTCCTACAATGAGCAGTTCTTC
TRBV7-9,TRBJ2-1,-,-,CASIGGSRPRPCNEQFF,TGTGCCAGCATCGGAGGGTCCCGACCACGTCCCTGCAATGAGCAGTTCTTC
TRBV4-2,TRBJ1-4,few,-,CASSQDRGQGGVSREKLFF,TGTGCCAGCAGCCAAGATAGGGGTCAGGGAGGAGTCTCTCGTGAAAAACTGTTTTTT
TRBV28,TRBJ2-7,-,-,CASRVDSYEQYF,TGTGCCAGCAGGGTGGACTCCTACGAGCAGTACTTC
TRBV12-3/TRBV12-4,TRBJ2-1,few,TRBD2,CASSFGGGQGEQFF,TGTGCCAGCAGTTTTGGGGGGGGTCAAGGTGAGCAGTTCTTC
TRBV20-1,TRBJ2-5,-,-,CSAMAGAEETQYF,TGCAGTGCTATGGCAGGGGCGGAAGAGACCCAGTACTTC
TRBV2,TRBJ1-2,once,-,CDDSTDTRITF,TGTGACGACAGCACAGACACCAGGATCACCTTC
TRBV4-2,TRBJ2-7,-,TRBD2,CASSLSAGGSDEQYF,TGTGCCAGCAGCCTCTCGGCTGGCGGGAGTGACGAGCAGTACTTC
TRBV12-3/TRBV12-4,TRBJ1-5,-,-,CASSPSPPGIRPQHF,TGTGCCAGCAGCCCCTCACCCCCAGGCATTCGGCCCCAGCATTTT
TRBV7-2,TRBJ2-5,-,-,CASSPSLGGETQYF,TGTGCCAGCAGCCCCAGTCTTGGGGGAGAGACCCAGTACTTC
TRBV6-1,TRBJ1-2,-,-,CASRVGPTNYGYTF,TGTGCCAGCAGAGTCGGACCGACCAACTATGGCTACACCTTC
TRBV10-3,TRBJ2-7,-,-,CAISGGVKEQYF,TGTGCCATCAGTGGAGGCGTAAAGGAGCAGTACTTC
TRBV4-2,TRBJ2-1,-,TRBD2,CASSQDPGGKYNEQFF,TGTGCCAGCAGCCAAGATCCGGGAGGGAAGTATAATGAGCAGTTCTTC
TRBV20-1,TRBJ2-6,few,TRBD2,CSASRLAGDSGANVLTF,TGCAGTGCTAGTCGTCTAGCGGGGGACTCTGGGGCCAACGTCCTGACTTTC
TRBV7-9,TRBJ2-1,-,-,CASSLGTEWGEYEQFF,TGTGCCAGCAGCTTAGGGACAGAGTGGGGGGAGTATGAGCAGTTCTTC
TRBV6-5,TRBJ2-5,-,TRBD2,CASRQGTSGGQETQYF,TGTGCCAGCAGACAAGGGACTAGCGGGGGACAAGAGACCCAGTACTTC
TRBV20-1,TRBJ2-7,-,TRBD2,CSADPSGGAWEQYF,TGCAGTGCTGACCCTAGCGGGGGGGCTTGGGAGCAGTACTTC
TRBV12-3/TRBV12-4,TRBJ1-4,-,TRBD1,CASRRGQTNEKLFF,TGTGCCAGCAGACGGGGACAGACTAATGAAAAACTGTTTTTT